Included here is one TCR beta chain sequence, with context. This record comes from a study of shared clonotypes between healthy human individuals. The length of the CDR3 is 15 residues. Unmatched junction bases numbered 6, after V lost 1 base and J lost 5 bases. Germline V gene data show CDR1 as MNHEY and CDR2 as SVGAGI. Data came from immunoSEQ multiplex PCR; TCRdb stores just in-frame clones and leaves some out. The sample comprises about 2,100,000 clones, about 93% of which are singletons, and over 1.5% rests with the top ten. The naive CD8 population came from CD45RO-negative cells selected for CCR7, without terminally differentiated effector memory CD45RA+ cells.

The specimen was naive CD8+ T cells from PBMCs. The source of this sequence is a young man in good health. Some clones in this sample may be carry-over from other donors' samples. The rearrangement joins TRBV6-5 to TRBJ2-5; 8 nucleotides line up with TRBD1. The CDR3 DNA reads TGTGCCAGCAGTTACTTCCAGGGGGCCAGGGAGACCCAGTACTTC. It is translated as CASSYFQGARETQYF.